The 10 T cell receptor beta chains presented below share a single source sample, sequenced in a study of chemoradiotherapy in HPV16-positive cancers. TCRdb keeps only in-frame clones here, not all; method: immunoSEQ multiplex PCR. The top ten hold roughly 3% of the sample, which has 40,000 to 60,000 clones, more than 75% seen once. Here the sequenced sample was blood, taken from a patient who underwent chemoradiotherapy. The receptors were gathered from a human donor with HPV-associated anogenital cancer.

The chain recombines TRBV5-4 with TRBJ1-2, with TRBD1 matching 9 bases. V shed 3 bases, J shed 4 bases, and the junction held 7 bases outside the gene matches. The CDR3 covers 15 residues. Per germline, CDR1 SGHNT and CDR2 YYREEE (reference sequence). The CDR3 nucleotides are TGTGCCAGCAGCTCACAGGGGGCGCTCAGCTATGGCTACACCTTC. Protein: CASSSQGALSYGYTF.

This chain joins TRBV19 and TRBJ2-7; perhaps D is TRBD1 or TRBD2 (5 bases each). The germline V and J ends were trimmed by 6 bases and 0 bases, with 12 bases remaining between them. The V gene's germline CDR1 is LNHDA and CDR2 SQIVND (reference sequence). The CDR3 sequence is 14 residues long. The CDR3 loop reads CASSTGTGSYEQYF. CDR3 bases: TGTGCCAGTAGCACCGGGACCGGCTCCTACGAGCAGTACTTC.

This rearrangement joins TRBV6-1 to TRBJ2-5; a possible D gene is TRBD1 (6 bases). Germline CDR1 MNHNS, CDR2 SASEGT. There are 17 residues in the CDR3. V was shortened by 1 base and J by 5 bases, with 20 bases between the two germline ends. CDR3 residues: CASSEEMAGAVRETQYF. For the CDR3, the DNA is TGTGCCAGCAGTGAAGAGATGGCAGGGGCCGTTAGGGAGACCCAGTACTTC.

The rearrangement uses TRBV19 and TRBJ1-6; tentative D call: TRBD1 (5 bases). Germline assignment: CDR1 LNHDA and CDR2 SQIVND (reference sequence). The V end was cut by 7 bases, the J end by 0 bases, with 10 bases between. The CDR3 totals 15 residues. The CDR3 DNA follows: TGTGCCAGTACGGAGGGGAGCTCCTATAATTCACCCCTCCACTTT. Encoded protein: CASTEGSSYNSPLHF.

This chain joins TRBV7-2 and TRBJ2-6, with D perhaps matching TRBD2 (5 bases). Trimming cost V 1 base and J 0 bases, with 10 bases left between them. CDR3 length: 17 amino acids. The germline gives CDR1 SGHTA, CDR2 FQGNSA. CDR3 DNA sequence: TGTGCCAGCAGCTTAGTCTCCGGAGGCTCTGGGGCCAACGTCCTGACTTTC. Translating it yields CASSLVSGGSGANVLTF.

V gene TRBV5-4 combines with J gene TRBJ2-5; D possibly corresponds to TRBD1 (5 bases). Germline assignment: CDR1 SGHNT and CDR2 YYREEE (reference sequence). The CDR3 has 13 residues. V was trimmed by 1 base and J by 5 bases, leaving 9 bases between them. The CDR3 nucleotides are TGTGCCAGCAGCTTGTGGGGCGTGGAGACCCAGTACTTC. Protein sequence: CASSLWGVETQYF. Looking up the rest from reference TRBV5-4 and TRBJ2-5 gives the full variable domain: ETGVTQSPTHLIKTRGQQVTLRCSSQSGHNTVSWYQQALGQGPQFIFQYYREEENGRGNFPPRFSGLQFPNYSSELNVNALELDDSALYLCASSLWGVETQYFGPGTRLLVL.

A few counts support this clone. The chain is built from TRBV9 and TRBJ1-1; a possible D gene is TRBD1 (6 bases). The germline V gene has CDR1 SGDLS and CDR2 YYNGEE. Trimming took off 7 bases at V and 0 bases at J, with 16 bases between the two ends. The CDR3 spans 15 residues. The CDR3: CASASDSGLNTEAFF. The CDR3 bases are TGTGCCAGCGCCTCGGACAGCGGATTGAACACTGAAGCTTTCTTT.

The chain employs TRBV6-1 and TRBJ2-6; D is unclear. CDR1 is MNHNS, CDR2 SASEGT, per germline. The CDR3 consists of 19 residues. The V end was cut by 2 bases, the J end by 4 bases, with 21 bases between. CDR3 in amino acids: CASSESDRAPIRGANVLTF. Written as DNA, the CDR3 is TGTGCCAGCAGTGAATCGGACCGTGCCCCGATCCGGGGGGCCAACGTCCTGACTTTC.

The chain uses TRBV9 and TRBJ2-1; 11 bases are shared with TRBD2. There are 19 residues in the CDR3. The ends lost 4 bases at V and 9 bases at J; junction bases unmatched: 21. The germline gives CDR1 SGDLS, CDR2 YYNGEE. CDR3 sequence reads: CASSFRTGQTGTSGVEQFF. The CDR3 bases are TGTGCCAGCAGCTTCAGGACAGGGCAAACCGGGACTAGCGGCGTTGAGCAGTTCTTC.

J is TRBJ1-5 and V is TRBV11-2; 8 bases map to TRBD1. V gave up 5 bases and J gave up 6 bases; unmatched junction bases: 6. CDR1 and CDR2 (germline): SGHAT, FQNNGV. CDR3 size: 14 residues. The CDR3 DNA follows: TGTGCCAGCAGCCCCAGGGGGCTCAGTCAGCCCCAGCATTTT. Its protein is CASSPRGLSQPQHF.